The 17 T cell receptor beta chains below were found in one sample sequenced in a study of blood T cell repertoires in COVID-19. Repertoires were generated with immunoSEQ multiplex PCR, while TCRdb's copy carries only in-frame clones and drops some. The table includes around 500,000 clones, approximately 85% detected once. The sample taken for sequencing was peripheral blood. These receptors were taken from a human donor in a cohort sampled during active COVID-19.

The chain joins TRBV28 to TRBJ2-5, with 7 bases aligning to TRBD2. The V and J ends lost 4 bases and 5 bases, in that order; junction bases with no gene match: 10. The germline V gene has CDR1 MDHEN and CDR2 SYDVKM. This CDR3 spans 15 amino acids. As DNA, the CDR3 is TGTGCCAGCAGTTCCGGGGCGGGAGCCCACGAGACCCAGTACTTC. Its translation is CASSSGAGAHETQYF.

This chain connects TRBV5-1 to TRBJ1-2; 7 bases agree with TRBD1. The V gene's germline CDR1 is SGHRS and CDR2 YFSETQ. The CDR3 is made up of 15 amino acids. J lost 5 bases, V lost 0 bases, and 7 bases had no gene match. Written as DNA, the CDR3 is TGCGCCAGCAGCTTGGGCCGGGACAGCAGTTATGGCTACACCTTC. Translating it yields CASSLGRDSSYGYTF.

This chain links TRBV7-6 with TRBJ1-1; D gene ambiguous. Trimming stripped 5 bases from V and 3 bases from J, with 7 bases between. Germline values: CDR1 SGHVS, CDR2 FNYEAQ. The CDR3 loop spans 12 amino acids. The DNA of the CDR3 is TGTGCCAGCAGCGGCCGGGACACTGAAGCTTTCTTT. It translates to CASSGRDTEAFF. Complete variable domain (other parts from reference TRBV7-6 and TRBJ1-1): GAGVSQSPRYKVTKRGQDVALRCDPISGHVSLYWYRQALGQGPEFLTYFNYEAQQDKSGLPNDRFSAERPEGSISTLTIQRTEQRDSAMYRCASSGRDTEAFFGQGTRLTVV.

This clone appeared a few times. The rearrangement joins TRBV5-6 to TRBJ2-1, with no clear D. Trimming took off 0 bases at V and 0 bases at J, with 4 bases between the two ends. The CDR3 is made up of 14 amino acids. In germline, CDR1 is SGHDT, CDR2 YYEEEE. CDR3 residues: CASSLVSSYNEQFF. The DNA for the CDR3 is TGTGCCAGCAGCTTGGTATCCTCCTACAATGAGCAGTTCTTC.

The rearrangement uses TRBV18 and TRBJ2-7; no clear D gene. V lost 6 bases to trimming and J lost 2 bases, with 8 bases between them. The CDR3 consists of 12 residues. Germline-derived CDR1 and CDR2 are KGHSH and LQKENI. The CDR3 region has the DNA TGTGCCAGCTCTCTGGGCACCTACGAGCAGTACTTC. It encodes CASSLGTYEQYF.

The V and J genes are TRBV18 and TRBJ1-2; D gene ambiguous. Trimming took 2 bases from V and 3 from J, leaving 10 bases between them. The length of the CDR3 is 14 residues. Germline V lookup: CDR1 KGHSH, CDR2 LQKENI. The chain's CDR3 is CASSPRREDYGYTF. For the CDR3, the DNA is TGTGCCAGCTCACCAAGGAGGGAAGACTATGGCTACACCTTC.

The chain combines TRBV19 with TRBJ2-2, with TRBD1 as a possible D gene (5 bases). The CDR3 is 16 residues long. Germline V gene lookup returns CDR1 LNHDA and CDR2 SQIVND (reference sequence). V lost 5 bases and J 3 bases, leaving 16 bases between the germline ends. The CDR3 spells CASSARGSPHTGELFF. For the CDR3, the DNA is TGTGCCAGTAGTGCAAGGGGTAGTCCGCACACCGGGGAGCTGTTTTTT.

V and J are TRBV28 and TRBJ2-2; the D gene is possibly TRBD2 (6 bases). The CDR3 is 16 residues long. Looked up from germline, CDR1 is MDHEN and CDR2 is SYDVKM. Trimming shortened V by 3 bases and J by 2 bases, and 13 bases separated the two germline ends. CDR3 protein: CASSFSGGTNTGELFF. As DNA, the CDR3 is TGTGCCAGCAGTTTTTCGGGCGGGACCAACACCGGGGAGCTGTTTTTT.

V is TRBV11-2 and J is TRBJ1-1; D ambiguous. CDR1 and CDR2 from the germline V gene are SGHAT and FQNNGV. V dropped 5 bases and J dropped 4 bases, with 20 bases sitting between them. The CDR3 runs to 16 residues. The CDR3 is CASSARTGGGSTEAFF. In nucleotides, the CDR3 is TGTGCCAGCAGCGCGCGGACGGGAGGCGGGAGCACTGAAGCTTTCTTT. Full variable domain (remainder filled in from reference TRBV11-2 and TRBJ1-1): EAGVAQSPRYKIIEKRQSVAFWCNPISGHATLYWYQQILGQGPKLLIQFQNNGVVDDSQLPKDRFSAERLKGVDSTLKIQPAKLEDSAVYLCASSARTGGGSTEAFFGQGTRLTVV.

The rearrangement links TRBV30 to TRBJ1-6; D gene ambiguous. Per germline, CDR1 GTSNPN and CDR2 SVGIG (reference sequence). Trimming took 0 bases from V and 8 from J, leaving 11 bases between them. The CDR3 runs to 14 residues. The CDR3 region has the DNA TGTGCCTGGAGTGTATCAGGTGACGATTCACCCCTCCACTTT. As protein: CAWSVSGDDSPLHF. Drawing the rest from reference TRBV30 and TRBJ1-6, the complete variable domain is SQTIHQWPATLVQPVGSPLSLECTVEGTSNPNLYWYRQAAGRGLQLLFYSVGIGQISSEVPQNLSASRPQDRQFILSSKKLLLSDSGFYLCAWSVSGDDSPLHFGNGTRLTVT.

This chain connects TRBV28 to TRBJ1-2; 9 bases are a match to TRBD1. This CDR3 comprises 15 residues. V gave up 6 bases and J gave up 5 bases; unmatched junction bases: 10. The germline V gene has CDR1 MDHEN and CDR2 SYDVKM. CDR3 region: CASRPAGTGKYGYTF. CDR3 bases: TGTGCCAGCAGACCCGCGGGGACAGGGAAGTATGGCTACACCTTC.

This clone was counted once. This rearrangement joins TRBV5-4 to TRBJ2-5, with 7 bases aligning to TRBD1. Germline trimming cut 4 bases from V and 5 bases from J; bases unmatched to any gene: 5. The CDR3 length is 13 residues. Germline assignment: CDR1 SGHNT and CDR2 YYREEE (reference sequence). CDR3 amino acids: CASSRGGLETQYF. DNA for the CDR3: TGTGCCAGCAGCCGAGGGGGCCTGGAGACCCAGTACTTC.

This clone was picked up one time. This chain joins TRBV6-5 and TRBJ2-7; 7 positions agree with TRBD2. Germline V gene data show CDR1 as MNHEY and CDR2 as SVGAGI. The length of the CDR3 is 12 residues. The trim removed 6 bases at V and 2 bases at J, leaving 1 base unmatched. The CDR3 region is CASSRGAYEQYF. DNA for the CDR3: TGTGCCAGCAGCCGGGGGGCCTACGAGCAGTACTTC.

V usage is TRBV11-2 and J usage is TRBJ2-3, with 12 bases that match TRBD2. There are 18 residues in the CDR3. Unmatched junction bases numbered 9, after V lost 5 bases and J lost 0 bases. CDR1 and CDR2 (germline): SGHAT, FQNNGV. CDR3 nucleotides: TGTGCCAGCAGCCCGCTGGGGGGACTAGCGGGTAGCACAGATACGCAGTATTTT. Translated, it gives CASSPLGGLAGSTDTQYF.

The CDR3: CASSPRVEGLTNTIYF. The CDR3 DNA reads as TGCGCCAGCAGCCCAAGGGTGGAGGGATTAACAAACACCATATATTTT. V usage is TRBV4-1 and J usage is TRBJ1-3; no definite D call. The CDR3 runs 16 residues. CDR1 is MGHRA, CDR2 YSYEKL, per germline. V lost 4 bases and J lost 6, with 19 bases in between.

This clone was seen only once. The rearrangement uses TRBV18 and TRBJ1-1, with D unresolved. V lost 6 bases and J 0 bases, leaving 14 bases between the germline ends. Germline CDR1 reads KGHSH; CDR2 reads LQKENI. The CDR3 is made up of 15 amino acids. CDR3 in amino acids: CASSPRQFMNTEAFF. CDR3 bases: TGTGCCAGCTCCCCTCGTCAGTTCATGAACACTGAAGCTTTCTTT. The full variable domain, with the rest looked up from reference TRBV18 and TRBJ1-1, is NAGVMQNPRHLVRRRGQEARLRCSPMKGHSHVYWYRQLPEEGLKFMVYLQKENIIDESGMPKERFSAEFPKEGPSILRIQQVVRGDSAAYFCASSPRQFMNTEAFFGQGTRLTVV.

This clone appeared a single time. The rearrangement links TRBV7-3 to TRBJ2-1; 12 nucleotides match TRBD2. This CDR3 is 16 amino acids long. The V and J ends lost 5 bases and 10 bases, in that order; junction bases with no gene match: 12. Per the germline V gene, CDR1 is SGHTA and CDR2 is FQGTGA. The CDR3 is CASSPLRLAGVEEQFF. The DNA for the CDR3 is TGTGCCAGCAGCCCTCTGAGACTAGCGGGAGTCGAGGAGCAGTTCTTC.